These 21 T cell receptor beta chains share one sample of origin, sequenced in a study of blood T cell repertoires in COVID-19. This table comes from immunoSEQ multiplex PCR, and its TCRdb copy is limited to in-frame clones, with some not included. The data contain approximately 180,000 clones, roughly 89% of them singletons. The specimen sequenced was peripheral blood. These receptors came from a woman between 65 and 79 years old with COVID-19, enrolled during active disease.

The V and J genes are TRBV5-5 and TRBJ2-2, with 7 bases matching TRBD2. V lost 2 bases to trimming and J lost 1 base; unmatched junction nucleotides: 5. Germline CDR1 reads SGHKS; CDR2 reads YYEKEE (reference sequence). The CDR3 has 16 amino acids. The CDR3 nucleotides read TGTGCCAGCAGCTTCTTTGGCGGGAGGAACACCGGGGAGCTGTTTTTT. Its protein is CASSFFGGRNTGELFF.

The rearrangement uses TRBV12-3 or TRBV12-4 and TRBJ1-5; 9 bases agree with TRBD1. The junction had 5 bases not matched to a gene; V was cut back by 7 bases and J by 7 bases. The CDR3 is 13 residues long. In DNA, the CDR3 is TGTGCCAGCAAACAGGGGGCCGAACAGCCCCAGCATTTT. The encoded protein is CASKQGAEQPQHF.

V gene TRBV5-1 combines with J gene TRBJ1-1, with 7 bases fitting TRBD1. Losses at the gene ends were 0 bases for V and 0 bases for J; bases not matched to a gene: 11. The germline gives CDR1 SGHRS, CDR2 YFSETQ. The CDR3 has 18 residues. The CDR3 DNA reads TGCGCCAGCAGCTTGGACGGGACAGTAGGGGCCTTGAACACTGAAGCTTTCTTT. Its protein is CASSLDGTVGALNTEAFF.

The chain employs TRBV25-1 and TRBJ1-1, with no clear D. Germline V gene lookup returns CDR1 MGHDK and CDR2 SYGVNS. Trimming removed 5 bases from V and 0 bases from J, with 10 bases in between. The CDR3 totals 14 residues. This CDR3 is CASSKGDMNTEAFF. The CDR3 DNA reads TGTGCCAGCAGTAAGGGAGACATGAACACTGAAGCTTTCTTT.

CDR3 region: CASSLDGFNNQPQHF. The DNA for the CDR3 is TGCGCCAGCAGCTTGGACGGGTTCAACAATCAGCCCCAGCATTTT. This chain joins TRBV5-1 and TRBJ1-5; D call uncertain. The ends were cut back, 0 bases at V and 3 bases at J, with 10 bases in the middle. This CDR3 is built from 15 residues. Germline V gene sequence: CDR1 SGHRS, CDR2 YFSETQ.

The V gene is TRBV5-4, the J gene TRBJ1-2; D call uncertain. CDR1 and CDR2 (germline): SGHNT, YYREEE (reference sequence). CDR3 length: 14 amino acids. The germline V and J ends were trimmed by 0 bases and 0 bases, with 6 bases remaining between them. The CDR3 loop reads CASSLVGPNYGYTF. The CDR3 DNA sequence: TGTGCCAGCAGCTTGGTGGGCCCTAACTATGGCTACACCTTC.

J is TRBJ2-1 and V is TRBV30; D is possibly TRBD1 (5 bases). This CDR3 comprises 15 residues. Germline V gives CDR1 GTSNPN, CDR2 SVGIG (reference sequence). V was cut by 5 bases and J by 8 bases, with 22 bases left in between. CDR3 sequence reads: CAWDTGGEGTDEQFF. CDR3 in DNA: TGTGCCTGGGATACAGGCGGTGAAGGAACTGATGAGCAGTTCTTC.

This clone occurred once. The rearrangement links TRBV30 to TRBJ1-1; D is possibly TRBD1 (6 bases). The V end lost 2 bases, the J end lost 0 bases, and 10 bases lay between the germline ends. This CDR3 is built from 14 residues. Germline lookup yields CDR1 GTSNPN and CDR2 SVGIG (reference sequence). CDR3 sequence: CAWSLGQMNTEAFF. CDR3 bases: TGTGCCTGGAGTTTAGGACAGATGAACACTGAAGCTTTCTTT.

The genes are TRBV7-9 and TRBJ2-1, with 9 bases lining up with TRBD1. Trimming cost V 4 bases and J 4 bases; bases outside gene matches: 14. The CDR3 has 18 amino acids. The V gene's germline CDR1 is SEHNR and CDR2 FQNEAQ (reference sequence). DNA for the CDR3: TGTGCCAGCAGCTCTAAACCCCCGGGACAGGGACTTTACAATGAGCAGTTCTTC. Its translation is CASSSKPPGQGLYNEQFF. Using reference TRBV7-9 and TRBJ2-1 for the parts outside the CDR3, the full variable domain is DTGVSQNPRHKITKRGQNVTFRCDPISEHNRLYWYRQTLGQGPEFLTYFQNEAQLEKSRLLSDRFSAERPKGSFSTLEIQRTEQGDSAMYLCASSSKPPGQGLYNEQFFGPGTRLTVL.

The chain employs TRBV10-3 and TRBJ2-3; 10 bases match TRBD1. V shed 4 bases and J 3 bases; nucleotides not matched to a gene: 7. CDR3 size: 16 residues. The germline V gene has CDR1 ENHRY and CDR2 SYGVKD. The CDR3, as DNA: TGTGCCATCAGTGGACGCGGGACAGGGGCAACAGATACGCAGTATTTT. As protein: CAISGRGTGATDTQYF.

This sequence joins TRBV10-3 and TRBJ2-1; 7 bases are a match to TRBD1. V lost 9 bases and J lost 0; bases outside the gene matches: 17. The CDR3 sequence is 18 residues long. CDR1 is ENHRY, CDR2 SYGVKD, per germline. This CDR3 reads CAIKDTGDSFSSYNEQFF. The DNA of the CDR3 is TGTGCCATTAAAGATACAGGGGACAGTTTCAGCTCCTACAATGAGCAGTTCTTC.

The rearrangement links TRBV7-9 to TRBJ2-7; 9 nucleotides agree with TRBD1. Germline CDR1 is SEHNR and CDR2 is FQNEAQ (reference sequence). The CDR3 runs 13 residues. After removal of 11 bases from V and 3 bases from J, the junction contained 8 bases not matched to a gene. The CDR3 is CAVEGTGFYEQYF. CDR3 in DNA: TGTGCCGTCGAGGGGACAGGGTTCTACGAGCAGTACTTC.

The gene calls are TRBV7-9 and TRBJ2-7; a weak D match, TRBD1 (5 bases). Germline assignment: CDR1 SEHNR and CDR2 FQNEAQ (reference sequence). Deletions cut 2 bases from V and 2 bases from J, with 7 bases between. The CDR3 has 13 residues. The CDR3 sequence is CASSLQGPYEQYF. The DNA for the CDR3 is TGTGCCAGCAGCTTACAGGGTCCCTACGAGCAGTACTTC.

CDR3 amino acids: CASSLVQGRGFF. The CDR3 DNA reads TGTGCCAGCAGTTTAGTACAGGGGAGAGGGTTCTTC. The chain uses TRBV12-3 or TRBV12-4 and TRBJ2-1; the match to TRBD1 covers 7 bases. V shed 1 base, J shed 15 bases, and the junction held 6 bases outside the gene matches. This CDR3 region has 12 residues.

The CDR3 reads CASSETSGTLSGEQYF. For the CDR3, the DNA is TGTGCCAGCAGCGAGACTAGCGGGACTCTATCTGGGGAGCAGTACTTC. The chain couples TRBV9 to TRBJ2-7; the match to TRBD2 covers 11 bases. CDR3 size: 16 residues. CDR1 SGDLS and CDR2 YYNGEE come from the germline V gene. V shed 3 bases and J 7 bases; nucleotides not matched to a gene: 12.

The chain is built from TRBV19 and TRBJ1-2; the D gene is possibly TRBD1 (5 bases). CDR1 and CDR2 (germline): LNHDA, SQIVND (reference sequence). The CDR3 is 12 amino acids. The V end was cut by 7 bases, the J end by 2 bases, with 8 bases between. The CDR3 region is CASTGPNYGYTF. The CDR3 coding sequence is TGTGCCAGTACAGGGCCCAACTATGGCTACACCTTC.

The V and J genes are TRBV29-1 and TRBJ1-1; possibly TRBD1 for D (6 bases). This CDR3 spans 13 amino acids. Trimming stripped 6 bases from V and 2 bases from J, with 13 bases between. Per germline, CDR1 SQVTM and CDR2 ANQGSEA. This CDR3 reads CSVTTGINTEAFF. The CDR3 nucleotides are TGCAGCGTGACAACAGGGATAAACACTGAAGCTTTCTTT.

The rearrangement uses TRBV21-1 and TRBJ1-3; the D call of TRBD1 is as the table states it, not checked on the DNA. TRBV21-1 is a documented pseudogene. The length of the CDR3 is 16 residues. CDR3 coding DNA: TGTGCCAGCAGCAAAGCTCGGCAGGGGCAGGGAAACACCATATATTTT. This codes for CASSKARQGQGNTIYF.

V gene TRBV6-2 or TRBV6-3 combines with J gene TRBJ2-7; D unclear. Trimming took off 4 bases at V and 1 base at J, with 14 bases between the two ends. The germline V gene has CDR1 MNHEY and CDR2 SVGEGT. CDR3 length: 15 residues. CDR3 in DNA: TGTGCCAGCAGTTCCCTTGAGACACCTTCCTACGAGCAGTACTTC. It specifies CASSSLETPSYEQYF.

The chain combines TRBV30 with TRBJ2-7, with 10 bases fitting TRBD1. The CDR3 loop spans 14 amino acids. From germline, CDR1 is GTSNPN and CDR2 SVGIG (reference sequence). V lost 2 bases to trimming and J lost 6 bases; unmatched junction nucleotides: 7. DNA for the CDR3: TGTGCCTGGAGTCCGGGACAGGGGTTAAGCGAGCAGTACTTC. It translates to CAWSPGQGLSEQYF.

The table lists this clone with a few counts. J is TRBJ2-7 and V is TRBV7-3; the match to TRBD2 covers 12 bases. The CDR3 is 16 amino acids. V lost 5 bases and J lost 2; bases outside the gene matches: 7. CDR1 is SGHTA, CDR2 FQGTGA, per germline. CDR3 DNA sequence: TGTGCCAGCAGCCCGCGGACTAGCGGGATTGCCTACGAGCAGTACTTC. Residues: CASSPRTSGIAYEQYF.